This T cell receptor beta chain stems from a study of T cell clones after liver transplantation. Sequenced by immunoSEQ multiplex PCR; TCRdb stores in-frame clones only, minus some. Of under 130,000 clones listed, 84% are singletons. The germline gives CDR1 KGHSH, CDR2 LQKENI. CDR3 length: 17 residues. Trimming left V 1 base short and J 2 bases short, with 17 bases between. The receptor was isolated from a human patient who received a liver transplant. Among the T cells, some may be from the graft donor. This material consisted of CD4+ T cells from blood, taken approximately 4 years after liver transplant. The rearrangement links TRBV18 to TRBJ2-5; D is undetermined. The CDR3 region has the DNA TGTGCCAGCTCACCACGGGAATTGTTAATCGGGCAAGAGACCCAGTACTTC. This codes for CASSPRELLIGQETQYF. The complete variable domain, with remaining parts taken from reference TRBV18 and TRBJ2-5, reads NAGVMQNPRHLVRRRGQEARLRCSPMKGHSHVYWYRQLPEEGLKFMVYLQKENIIDESGMPKERFSAEFPKEGPSILRIQQVVRGDSAAYFCASSPRELLIGQETQYFGPGTRLLVL.